What follows is one TCR beta chain and its context. Antigen specificity is unknown. Germline CDR1 reads DFQATT; CDR2 reads SNEGSKA (reference sequence). CDR3 length: 16 residues. After removal of 6 bases from V and 7 bases from J, the junction contained 11 bases not matched to a gene. This specimen comes from a study of vaccination and CD4 T cells after COVID-19. Turning to the study itself: Stimulation of the cells used overlapping spike peptide pools from SARS-CoV-2 and from the common cold coronaviruses HCoV-NL63, HCoV-OC43 and HCoV-229E.

The Oncomine TCR Beta short-read assay was applied to DNA of cultured CD4+ T cells. In TCRdb, the PCR reads were re-called with MiXCR into one record per CDR3 protein. This repertoire shows fewer than 20,000 distinct CDR3 sequences, 50% to 65% found once; its top ten account for around 6.6%. Specified treatment: approximately nine-day PBMC culture with coronavirus spike peptide pools or control peptides (ViraFEST assay). This sequence was found in a human donor who had recovered from COVID-19. The J gene is TRBJ2-1, the V gene TRBV20-1; 14 bases match TRBD2. This sample comprised CD4+ T cells from blood, cultured in vitro, obtained before SARS-CoV-2 vaccination. The CDR3 DNA follows: TGCAGTGCCGGGACTAGCGGGAGTTCCGGCTGGAATGAGCAGTTCTTC. Its protein is CSAGTSGSSGWNEQFF.